This TCR beta chain was recorded in a study of T cell responses to AZD1222 COVID-19 vaccine. Study background: Pooling of second doses given at about 4 or about 12 weeks was done.

Germline CDR1 LGHDT, CDR2 YNNKEL (reference sequence). V was trimmed by 0 bases and J by 1 base, leaving 12 bases between them. The CDR3 covers 17 residues. Broader study findings: Two AZD1222 administrations were followed by greater Spike-specific TCR breadth and depth. Among vaccine-associated CD4 TCRs, coverage spanned spike, with dominance at 160-218 and 743-854. Baseline seropositivity occurred in only six AZD1222 recipients.

The table came from immunoSEQ multiplex PCR; TCRdb's copy has only in-frame clones and leaves some out. The sample records roughly 62,000 clones, roughly 80% being singletons. To note about this clone: Antigen specificity is unknown.

The source is an adult in good health. This specimen consisted of peripheral blood, obtained on day 0 of AZD1222 vaccination. The rearrangement joins TRBV3-1 (or the pseudogene TRBV3-2) to TRBJ2-2; D is possibly TRBD1 (5 bases). CDR3 residues: CASSQDGLRVNTGELFF. For the CDR3, the DNA is TGTGCCAGCAGCCAAGACGGCCTCAGGGTGAACACCGGGGAGCTGTTTTTT.